Following are 28 T cell receptor beta chains from one sample sequenced in a study of blood T cell repertoires in COVID-19. Produced via immunoSEQ multiplex PCR; TCRdb's table is partial and in-frame only. The data hold about 310,000 clones, with roughly 84% observed a single time. Sequenced sample: peripheral blood. Every receptor here comes from a man between 45 and 60 years old with active or convalescent COVID-19.

The rearrangement links TRBV5-4 to TRBJ2-1; 9 bases fit TRBD2. The CDR3 extends over 15 amino acids. Germline CDR1 reads SGHNT; CDR2 reads YYREEE (reference sequence). J gave up 8 bases and V 1 base, and 7 bases lay outside the gene matches. This chain's CDR3 is CASSLSRGRADEQFF. The DNA for the CDR3 is TGTGCCAGCAGCTTGTCCCGCGGGAGGGCCGATGAGCAGTTCTTC.

The chain recombines TRBV9 with TRBJ1-2, with TRBD1 identical over 7 bases. V was clipped by 4 bases and J by 5 bases; unmatched bases: 8. Germline lookup yields CDR1 SGDLS and CDR2 YYNGEE. The CDR3 is made up of 14 amino acids. CDR3 region: CASSFNRGAYGYTF. CDR3 DNA sequence: TGTGCCAGCAGCTTTAACAGGGGAGCATATGGCTACACCTTC.

The chain uses TRBV15 and TRBJ1-6; D uncertain. The V end was cut by 3 bases, the J end by 7 bases, with 10 bases between. The germline CDR1 and CDR2 sequences are LNHNV and YYDKDF (reference sequence). The CDR3 is 14 residues long. In DNA form, the CDR3 reads TGTGCCACCAGCAGCGGACGGAGGAATTCACCCCTCCACTTT. This sequence encodes CATSSGRRNSPLHF.

On this clone: The sample carries other DNA sequences with the same CDR3. V is TRBV30 and J is TRBJ2-1; 10 bases are a match to TRBD2. The trim removed 1 base at V and 3 bases at J, leaving 6 bases unmatched. Germline CDR1 and CDR2: GTSNPN and SVGIG (reference sequence). The CDR3 has 16 amino acids. Here the CDR3 reads CAWSGVAGGFYNEQFF. CDR3 DNA sequence: TGTGCCTGGAGTGGGGTAGCGGGGGGATTCTACAATGAGCAGTTCTTC.

This clone was seen once. The rearrangement links TRBV10-3 to TRBJ1-2; D is ambiguous. The CDR3 has 15 amino acids. Germline V gives CDR1 ENHRY, CDR2 SYGVKD. Trimming left V 6 bases short and J 8 bases short, with 22 bases between. CDR3 nucleotide sequence: TGTGCCATCAGCAACAACATAGGAACGGAGGGCGGCTACACCTTC. Translated: CAISNNIGTEGGYTF.

CDR3 sequence (DNA): TGTGCCTCGTCCCGAGGATTTCTCAATCAGCCCCAGCATTTT. It translates to CASSRGFLNQPQHF. The chain carries TRBV30 and TRBJ1-5; no clear D gene. The CDR3 is 14 amino acids. Per the germline V gene, CDR1 is GTSNPN and CDR2 is SVGIG (reference sequence). V gave up 7 bases and J gave up 3 bases, with 16 bases separating them.

In its sample, this clone was seen once. The CDR3, as DNA: TGTGCCATCAGTGTTAGCGGGGGAAGTGGAGATACGCAGTATTTT. As protein: CAISVSGGSGDTQYF. This sequence joins TRBV10-3 and TRBJ2-3, with 9 bases that match TRBD2. CDR1 and CDR2 (germline): ENHRY, SYGVKD. V was pared by 4 bases and J by 5 bases, with 7 bases of the junction left unmatched. The CDR3 has 15 amino acids.

The chain combines TRBV7-2 with TRBJ2-1; 10 nucleotides match TRBD2. CDR3 length equals 16 residues. Germline V lookup: CDR1 SGHTA, CDR2 FQGNSA. The trim removed 5 bases at V and 4 bases at J, leaving 8 bases unmatched. CDR3 nucleotide sequence: TGTGCCAGCAGCCAGATAGCGGGAGGACTGTACAATGAGCAGTTCTTC. The encoded protein is CASSQIAGGLYNEQFF.

The chain's CDR3 is CASSLARETQYF. In DNA form, the CDR3 reads TGTGCCAGCAGCTTGGCCCGGGAGACCCAGTACTTC. The genes are TRBV5-8 and TRBJ2-5, with D unclear. The CDR3 length is 12 residues. Germline V CDR1 and CDR2: SGHTS, YDEGEE. Trimming left V 0 bases short and J 5 bases short, with 5 bases between.

The chain combines TRBV7-2 with TRBJ1-2; 9 bases are shared with TRBD1. The germline V gene encodes CDR1 SGHTA and CDR2 FQGNSA. The CDR3 has 16 residues. V lost 6 bases, J lost 4 bases, and 12 bases stayed unmatched. The chain's CDR3 is CASSSKTGTGRYGYTF. CDR3 DNA sequence: TGTGCCAGCAGTTCAAAGACCGGGACAGGGCGCTATGGCTACACCTTC.

V gene TRBV28 combines with J gene TRBJ1-4; 10 nucleotides line up with TRBD1. V lost 4 bases to trimming and J lost 7 bases; unmatched junction nucleotides: 12. The CDR3 totals 17 residues. In germline, CDR1 is MDHEN, CDR2 SYDVKM. The CDR3 nucleotides are TGTGCCAGCAGTTACCCGGGACAGGGGCTCAGCGTTGAAAAACTGTTTTTT. It codes for CASSYPGQGLSVEKLFF. The whole variable domain, filled in from reference TRBV28 and TRBJ1-4, reads DVKVTQSSRYLVKRTGEKVFLECVQDMDHENMFWYRQDPGLGLRLIYFSYDVKMKEKGDIPEGYSVSREKKERFSLILESASTNQTSMYLCASSYPGQGLSVEKLFFGSGTQLSVL.

The chain has TRBV29-1 and TRBJ2-3, with D tentatively TRBD2 (6 bases). The CDR3 sequence is 12 residues long. The germline gives CDR1 SQVTM, CDR2 ANQGSEA. Trimming removed 7 bases from V and 8 bases from J, with 16 bases in between. The CDR3 spells CSASRGAGTQYF. The CDR3 nucleotides are TGCAGCGCCAGTCGCGGGGCTGGTACGCAGTATTTT.

This clone was counted a single time. The V gene is TRBV28, the J gene TRBJ2-3, with a tentative D call TRBD2 (5 bases). Per germline, CDR1 MDHEN and CDR2 SYDVKM. With 3 bases removed from V and 2 bases from J, the gap between germline ends came to 9 bases. The CDR3 has 14 residues. CDR3 amino acids: CASSFEGLTDTQYF. CDR3 bases: TGTGCCAGCAGTTTTGAGGGCCTCACAGATACGCAGTATTTT.

In this sample, this clone turned up once. The rearrangement joins TRBV2 to TRBJ2-5, with D unresolved. This CDR3 is built from 14 residues. V lost 7 bases and J 2 bases, leaving 14 bases between the germline ends. CDR1 and CDR2 from the germline V gene are SNHLY and FYNNEI. The CDR3 nucleotides are TGTGCCAGCACCCGAGGCGCCGTGCAAGAGACCCAGTACTTC. Its protein product is CASTRGAVQETQYF.

V is TRBV2 and J is TRBJ1-6, with D unclear. The CDR3 has 12 residues. Trimming shortened V by 3 bases and J by 7 bases, and 4 bases separated the two germline ends. Germline V gene sequence: CDR1 SNHLY, CDR2 FYNNEI. CDR3 DNA: TGTGCCAGCAGTGATGAGAATTCACCCCTCCACTTT. Residues: CASSDENSPLHF.

This clone was seen more than once but under ten times. This chain links TRBV24-1 with TRBJ1-5; D unclear. Trimming shortened V by 7 bases and J by 4 bases, and 16 bases separated the two germline ends. CDR1 KGHDR and CDR2 SFDVKD come from the germline V gene. The CDR3 is 15 amino acids. CDR3 residues: CATSRSGAGNQPQHF. As DNA, the CDR3 is TGTGCCACCAGCCGATCAGGAGCGGGAAATCAGCCCCAGCATTTT.

The gene calls are TRBV27 and TRBJ2-5; 8 nucleotides line up with TRBD1. With V trimmed by 8 bases and J by 5 bases, 7 bases remained unmatched. This CDR3 has 13 amino acids. Germline V CDR1 and CDR2: MNHEY, SMNVEV (reference sequence). The CDR3 here is CASSDRAGETQYF. DNA for the CDR3: TGTGCCAGCTCGGACAGGGCTGGGGAGACCCAGTACTTC.

This clone is a singleton in its sample. This sequence joins TRBV2 and TRBJ1-4; possibly TRBD1 for D (6 bases). CDR3 length: 12 amino acids. Germline loops: CDR1 SNHLY, CDR2 FYNNEI. The V end was cut by 8 bases, the J end by 8 bases, with 12 bases between. CDR3 amino acids: CASQTGGEKLFF. CDR3 bases: TGTGCCAGCCAGACAGGTGGCGAAAAACTGTTTTTT.

The chain carries TRBV18 and TRBJ1-2; 9 bases agree with TRBD1. CDR3 length: 14 residues. The ends lost 11 bases at V and 6 bases at J; junction bases unmatched: 13. Germline-derived CDR1 and CDR2 are KGHSH and LQKENI. The CDR3: CAGSGTGPFNGYTF. The CDR3 DNA reads as TGTGCCGGATCCGGGACAGGGCCCTTCAATGGCTACACCTTC.

The chain recombines TRBV6-5 with TRBJ2-5; D is ambiguous. There are 14 residues in the CDR3. Germline V CDR1 and CDR2: MNHEY, SVGAGI. Trimming left V 5 bases short and J 0 bases short, with 10 bases between. The CDR3 is CASSPSQYQETQYF. The CDR3 region has the DNA TGTGCCAGCAGTCCTTCTCAGTACCAAGAGACCCAGTACTTC.

The chain couples TRBV13 to TRBJ1-4, with 7 bases that match TRBD1. CDR1 and CDR2 (germline): PRHDT, FYEKMQ (reference sequence). The V gene end was trimmed by 3 bases and the J gene end by 2 bases; junction bases not matched to a gene: 3. The CDR3 contains 15 residues. The chain's CDR3 is CASSFSGQTNEKLFF. CDR3 sequence (DNA): TGTGCCAGCAGCTTTTCGGGACAGACTAATGAAAAACTGTTTTTT.

The chain has TRBV28 and TRBJ1-5; possibly TRBD1 for D (5 bases). Germline-derived CDR1 and CDR2 are MDHEN and SYDVKM. Trimming cost V 3 bases and J 6 bases, with 21 bases left between them. The CDR3 runs 17 residues. The CDR3 loop is CASSFAQGLGSSQPQHF. The CDR3 region has the DNA TGTGCCAGCAGTTTCGCTCAGGGATTAGGTTCCAGTCAGCCCCAGCATTTT.

This chain links TRBV9 with TRBJ1-3, with D possibly matching TRBD1 (5 bases). From germline, CDR1 is SGDLS and CDR2 YYNGEE. CDR3 size: 14 residues. V gave up 7 bases and J gave up 1 base, with 12 bases separating them. This CDR3 reads CASETGFSGNTIYF. The CDR3, as DNA: TGTGCCAGCGAAACAGGTTTTTCTGGAAACACCATATATTTT. Full variable domain (remainder filled in from reference TRBV9 and TRBJ1-3): DSGVTQTPKHLITATGQRVTLRCSPRSGDLSVYWYQQSLDQGLQFLIQYYNGEERAKGNILERFSAQQFPDLHSELNLSSLELGDSALYFCASETGFSGNTIYFGEGSWLTVV.

This clone was counted once. This chain uses TRBV6-5 with TRBJ1-1, with 7 bases that match TRBD1. Germline CDR1 MNHEY, CDR2 SVGAGI. Trimming cost V 7 bases and J 8 bases; bases outside gene matches: 7. This CDR3 has 12 amino acids. CDR3 DNA: TGTGCCAGCATGAACAGGGGTTCCGAAGCTTTCTTT. Translating it yields CASMNRGSEAFF.

The CDR3 loop is CASSPTGAEYTEAFF. CDR3 nucleotide sequence: TGTGCCAGTAGTCCGACAGGGGCGGAGTACACTGAAGCTTTCTTT. The chain is built from TRBV19 and TRBJ1-1; 8 bases match TRBD1. CDR1 and CDR2 (germline): LNHDA, SQIVND (reference sequence). V gave up 5 bases and J gave up 3 bases; unmatched junction bases: 8. The CDR3 is 15 amino acids.

This clone was observed once. The chain is built from TRBV14 and TRBJ1-2, with TRBD1 matching over 7 bases. From germline, CDR1 is SGHDN and CDR2 FVKESK. The CDR3 sequence is 15 residues long. V shed 0 bases and J 7 bases; nucleotides not matched to a gene: 8. The CDR3 sequence is CASSQDLGQIAGYTF. DNA for the CDR3: TGTGCCAGCAGCCAAGATCTGGGACAGATAGCTGGCTACACCTTC.

The chain carries TRBV6-5 and TRBJ2-3; D is possibly TRBD2 (5 bases). The CDR3 is 12 residues long. V was shortened by 6 bases and J by 5 bases, with 9 bases between the two germline ends. Germline CDR1 reads MNHEY; CDR2 reads SVGAGI. The CDR3 here is CASRRAGDTQYF. In DNA, the CDR3 is TGTGCCAGCAGGAGGGCGGGAGATACGCAGTATTTT.

V gene TRBV19 combines with J gene TRBJ2-1; 10 nucleotides line up with TRBD1. CDR3 size: 18 residues. Germline V gene sequence: CDR1 LNHDA, CDR2 SQIVND (reference sequence). J was trimmed by 0 bases and V by 7 bases; bases with no gene match: 12. CDR3 DNA: TGTGCCAGTACCCGAAGAGGGACAGGGGACATCTCCTACAATGAGCAGTTCTTC. Its protein product is CASTRRGTGDISYNEQFF.